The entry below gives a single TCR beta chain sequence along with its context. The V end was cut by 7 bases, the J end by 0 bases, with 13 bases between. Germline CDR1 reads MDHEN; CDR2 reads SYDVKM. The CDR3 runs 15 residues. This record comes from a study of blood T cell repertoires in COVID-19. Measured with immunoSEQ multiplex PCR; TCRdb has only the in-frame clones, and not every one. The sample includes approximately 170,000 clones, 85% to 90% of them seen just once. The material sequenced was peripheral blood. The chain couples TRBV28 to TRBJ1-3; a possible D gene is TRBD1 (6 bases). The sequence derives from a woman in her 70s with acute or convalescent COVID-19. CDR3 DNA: TGTGCCAGCAATGGGGGGGACATCTCTGGAAACACCATATATTTT. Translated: CASNGGDISGNTIYF.